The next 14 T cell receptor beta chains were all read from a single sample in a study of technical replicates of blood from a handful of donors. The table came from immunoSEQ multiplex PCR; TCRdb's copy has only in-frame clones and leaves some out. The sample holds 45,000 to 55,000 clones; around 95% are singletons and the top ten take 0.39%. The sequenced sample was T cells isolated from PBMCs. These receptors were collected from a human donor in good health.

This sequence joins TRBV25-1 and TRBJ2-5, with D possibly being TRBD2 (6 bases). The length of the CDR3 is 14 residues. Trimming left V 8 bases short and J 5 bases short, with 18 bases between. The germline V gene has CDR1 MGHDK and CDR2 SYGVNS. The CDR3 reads CASVGWGDGETQYF. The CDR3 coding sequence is TGTGCCAGCGTAGGCTGGGGGGATGGGGAGACCCAGTACTTC.

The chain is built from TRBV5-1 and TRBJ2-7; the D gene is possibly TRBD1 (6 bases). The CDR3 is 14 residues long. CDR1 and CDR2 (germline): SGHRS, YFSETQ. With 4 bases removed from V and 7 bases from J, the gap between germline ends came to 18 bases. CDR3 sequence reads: CASSPGTFFGEQYF. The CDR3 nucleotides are TGCGCCAGCAGCCCCGGGACATTTTTCGGGGAGCAGTACTTC.

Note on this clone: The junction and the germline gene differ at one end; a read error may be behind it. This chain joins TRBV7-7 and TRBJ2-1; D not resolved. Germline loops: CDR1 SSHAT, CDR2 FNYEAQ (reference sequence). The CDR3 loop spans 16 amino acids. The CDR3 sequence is CASSLSWSLSYNEQFF. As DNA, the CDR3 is TGTGCTAGCAGCTTATCATGGAGCCTCTCCTACAATGAGCAGTTCTTC.

The CDR3 protein is CASSLQGIADTQYF. DNA for the CDR3: TGTGCCAGCAGTCTCCAGGGTATCGCAGATACGCAGTATTTT. This chain joins TRBV6-6 and TRBJ2-3; D is perhaps TRBD1 (5 bases). Between the trimmed V and J ends, which lost 5 bases and 4 bases, there was a span of 13 bases. The CDR3 sequence is 14 residues long. Germline V lookup: CDR1 MNHNY, CDR2 SVGAGI (reference sequence).

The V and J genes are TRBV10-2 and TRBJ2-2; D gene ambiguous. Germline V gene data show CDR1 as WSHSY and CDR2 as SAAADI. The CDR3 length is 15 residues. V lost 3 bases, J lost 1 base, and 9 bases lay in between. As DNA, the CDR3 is TGCGCCAGCAGTGATTTCCGCGGGAACACCGGGGAGCTGTTTTTT. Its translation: CASSDFRGNTGELFF.

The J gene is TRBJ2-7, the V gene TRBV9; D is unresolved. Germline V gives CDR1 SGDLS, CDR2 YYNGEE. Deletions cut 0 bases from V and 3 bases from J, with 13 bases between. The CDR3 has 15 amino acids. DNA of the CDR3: TGTGCCAGCAGCGTAGGGTCAGAGCGAAGCTACGAGCAGTACTTC. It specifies CASSVGSERSYEQYF.

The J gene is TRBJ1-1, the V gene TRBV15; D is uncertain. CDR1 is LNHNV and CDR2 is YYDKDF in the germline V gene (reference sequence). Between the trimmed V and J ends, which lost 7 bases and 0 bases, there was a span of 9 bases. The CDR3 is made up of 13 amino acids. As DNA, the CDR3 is TGTGCCACCACAGCAGACATGAACACTGAAGCTTTCTTT. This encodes CATTADMNTEAFF.

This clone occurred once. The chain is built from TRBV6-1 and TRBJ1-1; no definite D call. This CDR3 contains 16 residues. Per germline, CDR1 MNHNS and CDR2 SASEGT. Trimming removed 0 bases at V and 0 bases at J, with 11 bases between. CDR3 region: CASSEAAGSMNTEAFF. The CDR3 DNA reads TGTGCCAGCAGTGAAGCAGCAGGCTCGATGAACACTGAAGCTTTCTTT.

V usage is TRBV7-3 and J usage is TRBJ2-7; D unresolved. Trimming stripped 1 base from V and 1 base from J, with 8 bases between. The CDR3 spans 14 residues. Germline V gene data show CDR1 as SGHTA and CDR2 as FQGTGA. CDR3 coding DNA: TGTGCCAGCAGCTTAAGTTGGGCTTCCTACGAGCAGTACTTC. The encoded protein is CASSLSWASYEQYF.

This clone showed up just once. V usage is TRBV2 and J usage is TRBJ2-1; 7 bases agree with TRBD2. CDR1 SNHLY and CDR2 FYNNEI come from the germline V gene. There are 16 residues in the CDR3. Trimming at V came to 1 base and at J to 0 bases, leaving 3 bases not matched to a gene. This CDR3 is CASSEVAGLSYNEQFF. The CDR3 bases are TGTGCCAGCAGTGAAGTAGCGGGCCTCTCCTACAATGAGCAGTTCTTC.

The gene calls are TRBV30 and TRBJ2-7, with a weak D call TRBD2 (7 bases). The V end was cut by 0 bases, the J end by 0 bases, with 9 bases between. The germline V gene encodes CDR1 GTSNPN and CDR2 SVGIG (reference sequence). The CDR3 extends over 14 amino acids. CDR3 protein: CAWSVRGASYEQYF. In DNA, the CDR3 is TGTGCCTGGAGTGTACGGGGGGCCTCCTACGAGCAGTACTTC. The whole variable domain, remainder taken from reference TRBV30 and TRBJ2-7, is SQTIHQWPATLVQPVGSPLSLECTVEGTSNPNLYWYRQAAGRGLQLLFYSVGIGQISSEVPQNLSASRPQDRQFILSSKKLLLSDSGFYLCAWSVRGASYEQYFGPGTRLTVT.

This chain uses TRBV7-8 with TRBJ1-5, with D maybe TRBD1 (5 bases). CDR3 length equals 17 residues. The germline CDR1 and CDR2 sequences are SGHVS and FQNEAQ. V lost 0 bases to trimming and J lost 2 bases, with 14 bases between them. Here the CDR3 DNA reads TGTGCCAGCAGCTTAGCTAGGGTGTCGGGGGGCAATCAGCCCCAGCATTTT. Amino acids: CASSLARVSGGNQPQHF.

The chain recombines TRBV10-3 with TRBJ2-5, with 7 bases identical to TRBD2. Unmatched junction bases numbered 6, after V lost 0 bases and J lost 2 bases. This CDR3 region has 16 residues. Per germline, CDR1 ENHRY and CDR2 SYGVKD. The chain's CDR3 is CAISESGGGYQETQYF. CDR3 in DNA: TGTGCCATCAGTGAGTCGGGGGGGGGTTATCAAGAGACCCAGTACTTC.

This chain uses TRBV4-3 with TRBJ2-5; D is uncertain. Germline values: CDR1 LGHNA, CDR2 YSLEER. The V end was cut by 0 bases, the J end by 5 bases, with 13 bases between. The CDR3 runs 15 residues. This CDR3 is CASSQEYLRPETQYF. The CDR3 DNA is TGCGCCAGCAGCCAAGAATATCTTCGTCCGGAGACCCAGTACTTC.